Listed below are T cell receptor beta chains from one sample, sequenced in a study of cytomegalovirus exposure and HLA in healthy donors. Measured with immunoSEQ multiplex PCR; TCRdb has only the in-frame clones, and not every one. The sample has 80,000 or so clones, around 10% seen once; the top ten hold around 25%. Sequencing used PBMCs. The receptors shown here come from a man between 60 and 75 years old in good health and CMV-seropositive. Each CDR3 is given with its conserved first and last residue. A D gene is named only where the DNA matches it firmly. Only some rows state a clone size, as once, few, many or a class for expanded clones.

>TRBJ2-7|TRBV27|NA|few
CASSPKADEQYF
TGTGCCAGCAGTCCGAAAGCGGACGAGCAGTACTTC
>TRBJ2-2|TRBV7-3|NA|NA
CASSFRGRAANTGELFF
TGTGCCAGCAGCTTCAGAGGGAGAGCGGCGAACACCGGGGAGCTGTTTTTT
>TRBJ2-1|TRBV7-2|TRBD2|many
CASSFGGGHEQFF
TGTGCCAGCAGCTTCGGGGGGGGGCATGAGCAGTTCTTC
>TRBJ2-5|TRBV2|TRBD2|NA
CASSWAGGGLETQYF
TGTGCCAGCAGTTGGGCGGGAGGAGGCTTAGAGACCCAGTACTTC
>TRBJ1-1|TRBV5-1|TRBD1|few
CASSPLTGEGTEAFF
TGCGCCAGCAGCCCCTTGACAGGGGAAGGCACTGAAGCTTTCTTT
>TRBJ2-5|TRBV27|NA|NA
CASSYSSEVYHTQYF
TGTGCCAGCAGTTATTCCTCGGAGGTTTACCATACCCAGTACTTC
>TRBJ2-7|TRBV5-1|TRBD1|few
CASSRGQLYEQYF
TGCGCCAGCAGCCGGGGACAGTTGTACGAGCAGTACTTC
>TRBJ2-1|TRBV18|TRBD2|few
CASSPLAGGLDEQFF
TGTGCCAGCTCACCATTAGCGGGTGGGTTGGATGAGCAGTTCTTC
>TRBJ1-4|TRBV13|TRBD1|few
CASSLRGTGYEKLFF
TGTGCCAGCAGCTTGAGGGGGACAGGGTATGAAAAACTGTTTTTT
>TRBJ1-1|TRBV14|NA|NA
CASSQDTGRGLEKTEAFF
TGTGCCAGCAGCCAAGATACCGGGCGGGGACTTGAGAAAACTGAAGCTTTCTTC
>TRBJ2-4|TRBV2|NA|many
CASRPLNTGEFGKNIQYF
TGTGCCAGCAGGCCGCTTAATACTGGGGAGTTCGGAAAAAACATTCAGTACTTC
>TRBJ2-1|TRBV11-2|NA|NA
CASSLGAYNEQFF
TGTGCCAGCAGCTTAGGAGCTTACAATGAGCAGTTCTTC
>TRBJ1-1|TRBV6-1|NA|few
CASSEMGSEAFF
TGTGCCAGCAGTGAAATGGGCAGTGAAGCTTTCTTT
>TRBJ2-2|TRBV5-4|TRBD2|NA
CASSSGLANTGELFF
TGTGCCAGCAGCTCGGGACTAGCGAACACCGGGGAGCTGTTTTTT
>TRBJ2-1|TRBV28|NA|NA
CASSRGSGNNEQFF
TGTGCCAGCAGTAGGGGGAGCGGGAACAATGAGCAGTTCTTC
>TRBJ1-2|TRBV5-6|NA|few
CASSSMKGNGYTF
TGTGCCAGCAGCTCGATGAAGGGGAATGGCTACACCTTC
>TRBJ1-2|TRBV6-1|TRBD1|NA
CATTAGQVYGGYTF
TGTGCCACCACCGCCGGACAGGTGTACGGAGGCTACACCTTC
>TRBJ2-5|TRBV10-1|NA|NA
CASSGAFQETQYF
TGCGCCAGCAGTGGGGCTTTCCAAGAGACCCAGTACTTC
>TRBJ1-1|TRBV7-8|TRBD1|few
CASSPTQGGSEAFF
TGTGCCAGCAGCCCTACACAGGGGGGATCTGAAGCTTTCTTT
>TRBJ1-2|TRBV9|TRBD1|NA
CASSVSGTGVYGYTF
TGTGCCAGCAGCGTCTCCGGGACAGGGGTTTATGGCTACACCTTC
>TRBJ2-7|TRBV5-1|NA|NA
CASSLAGLFEQYF
TGCGCCAGCAGCTTGGCCGGACTGTTCGAGCAGTACTTC
>TRBJ2-7|TRBV2|TRBD1|few
CASSEFSTPGTEYDQYF
TGTGCCAGCAGTGAATTTAGCACCCCCGGGACAGAATACGATCAGTACTTC
>TRBJ2-3|TRBV10-1|NA|few
CASSEGSRTDTQYF
TGCGCCAGCAGTGAGGGGAGCCGCACAGATACGCAGTATTTT
>TRBJ2-7|TRBV30|TRBD2|NA
CAWRAGLTGAAGLLYEQYF
TGTGCCTGGAGGGCAGGGCTCACTGGGGCAGCGGGACTCCTCTACGAGCAGTACTTC
>TRBJ2-5|TRBV15|NA|NA
CATSSGGSSGGGETQYF
TGTGCCACCAGCAGTGGGGGTTCCAGCGGAGGAGGGGAGACCCAGTACTTC
>TRBJ2-2|TRBV2|NA|few
CASGRTKGGELFF
TGTGCCAGCGGAAGGACAAAGGGCGGGGAGCTGTTTTTT
>TRBJ2-1|TRBV5-1|NA|NA
CASSLDPWREQFF
TGCGCCAGCAGCTTGGACCCCTGGCGGGAGCAGTTCTTC
>TRBJ2-2|TRBV7-2|TRBD1|NA
CASSQGQGIGELFF
TGTGCCAGCAGCCAGGGACAGGGCATCGGGGAGCTGTTTTTT
>TRBJ2-1|TRBV9|NA|few
CASSVTGIGYNEQFF
TGTGCCAGCAGCGTCACAGGGATAGGCTACAATGAGCAGTTCTTC
>TRBJ2-6|TRBV28|TRBD1|NA
CASSFSDGTGISGANVLTF
TGTGCCAGCAGTTTCAGCGATGGGACAGGCATCTCTGGGGCCAACGTCCTGACTTTC
>TRBJ1-5|TRBV29-1|NA|few
CSVGEGSTQHF
TGCAGCGTTGGGGAGGGATCGACCCAGCATTTT
>TRBJ2-1|TRBV5-1|NA|few
CASSRPSSYNEQFF
TGCGCCAGCAGCCGCCCCAGCTCCTACAATGAGCAGTTCTTC
>TRBJ2-2|TRBV2|TRBD1|NA
CASIRDSWGTGELFF
TGTGCCAGCATAAGGGACAGCTGGGGGACCGGGGAGCTGTTTTTT
>TRBJ2-1|TRBV7-8|NA|few
CASSFGGRMSSYNEQFF
TGTGCCAGCAGCTTCGGGGGGCGGATGAGCTCCTACAATGAGCAGTTCTTC
>TRBJ1-2|TRBV4-1|NA|few
CASSRVPGLEENYGYTF
TGCGCCAGCAGCCGTGTACCCGGCTTAGAGGAGAACTATGGCTACACCTTC
>TRBJ2-1|TRBV7-2|NA|NA
CASTLRAEAYNEQFF
TGTGCCAGCACCCTCCGCGCGGAAGCCTACAATGAGCAGTTCTTC
>TRBJ2-1|TRBV14|TRBD2|few
CASSQDAGGYNEQFF
TGTGCCAGCAGCCAAGATGCGGGGGGTTACAATGAGCAGTTCTTC
>TRBJ1-5|TRBV29-1|NA|NA
CSVEEVENQPQHF
TGCAGCGTTGAGGAGGTAGAAAATCAGCCCCAGCATTTT
>TRBJ2-1|TRBV5-1|TRBD2|few
CASSFSRTSGGVYNEQFF
TGCGCCAGCAGCTTTTCAAGGACTAGCGGGGGGGTATACAATGAGCAGTTCTTC
>TRBJ1-5|TRBV6-5|NA|NA
CASSPSGMGMPQHF
TGTGCCAGCAGCCCGTCCGGGATGGGGATGCCCCAGCATTTT
>TRBJ2-1|TRBV5-1|TRBD2|few
CASSLGAAGGYNEQFF
TGCGCCAGCAGCTTGGGGGCGGCGGGAGGCTACAATGAGCAGTTCTTC